These 29 T cell receptor beta chains were sequenced from one sample in a study of circulating CD8 cells and anti-PD-1 response in melanoma. Sorting of live CD3+CD8+TCRalphabeta+ cells by PD-1 and/or TIGIT gave four subsets. Using approximately 15 ng of total RNA, TCR libraries were made with the QIAseq Immune Repertoire TCR panel. TCRdb reprocessed the reads with MiXCR, giving one entry per CDR3 protein. The repertoire consists of around 1,700 distinct CDR3 sequences, with 6% to 8% occurring once and the leading ten covering around 8.6%. Source: CD8+ T cells from PBMCs, taken at baseline or after one month of anti-PD-1 therapy (not recorded which). The receptors come from a human donor with melanoma.

J is TRBJ1-1 and V is TRBV6-5; D is unresolved. The germline CDR1 and CDR2 sequences are MNHEY and SVGAGI. V was cut by 0 bases and J by 4 bases, with 9 bases left in between. The CDR3 runs 14 residues. CDR3: CASSYSAMSTEAFF. The CDR3 nucleotides are TGTGCCAGCAGTTACTCAGCTATGAGCACTGAAGCTTTCTTT.

This clonotype is categorized as medium-sized. The chain recombines TRBV19 with TRBJ1-5; D is uncertain. V shed 4 bases and J shed 0 bases, with 7 bases lying between them. This CDR3 has 14 residues. Germline CDR1 LNHDA, CDR2 SQIVND (reference sequence). CDR3 loop: CASSKAYSNQPQHF. The CDR3 nucleotides read TGTGCCAGTAGTAAGGCGTATAGCAATCAGCCCCAGCATTTT.

By share of the sample, this clonotype is large. V is TRBV6-6 and J is TRBJ2-3; 8 positions agree with TRBD2. Germline loops: CDR1 MNHNY, CDR2 SVGAGI (reference sequence). V lost 8 bases to trimming and J lost 5 bases; unmatched junction nucleotides: 12. The CDR3 runs 15 residues. Here the CDR3 reads CASARGSGAVDTQYF. The CDR3 DNA reads as TGTGCCAGCGCCAGGGGTAGCGGGGCCGTAGATACGCAGTATTTT.

In this sample, this clonotype is large. The chain combines TRBV27 with TRBJ2-2, with TRBD2 identical over 9 bases. Trimming cost V 6 bases and J 6 bases; bases outside gene matches: 8. The length of the CDR3 is 15 residues. The V gene's germline CDR1 is MNHEY and CDR2 SMNVEV (reference sequence). The CDR3 DNA is TGTGCCAGCAGGCGGATGGCGGGAGGGGCCGGGGAGCTGTTTTTT. It codes for CASRRMAGGAGELFF.

This clonotype is termed large. The rearrangement uses TRBV24-1 and TRBJ2-1; D is possibly TRBD1 or TRBD2 (5 bases each). The CDR3 has 11 amino acids. Trimming removed 9 bases from V and 9 bases from J, with 11 bases in between. Germline-derived CDR1 and CDR2 are KGHDR and SFDVKD. DNA of the CDR3: TGTGCCACCGGGGCCCGGGGTGAGCAGTTCTTC. This gives the protein CATGARGEQFF.

Within the sample, this clonotype is large. V is TRBV6-2 or TRBV6-3 and J is TRBJ1-2; a possible D gene is TRBD1 (5 bases). Trimming stripped 0 bases from V and 8 bases from J, with 10 bases between. Per the germline V gene, CDR1 is MNHEY and CDR2 is SVGEGT. The CDR3 length is 13 residues. This CDR3 reads CASSYSMGDGYTF. CDR3 in DNA: TGTGCCAGCAGTTACTCGATGGGGGACGGCTACACCTTC.

By share, this clonotype counts as medium-sized. The V and J genes are TRBV28 and TRBJ1-1; D is unresolved. The V end was cut by 10 bases, the J end by 5 bases, with 14 bases between. This CDR3 comprises 12 residues. The V gene's germline CDR1 is MDHEN and CDR2 SYDVKM. CDR3 protein: CATQRTATEAFF. CDR3 in DNA: TGTGCCACCCAACGTACGGCAACTGAAGCTTTCTTT.

Comment on this clonotype: This clone may be a read error of a much larger clone one base away. The gene calls are TRBV28 and TRBJ1-4; 7 nucleotides agree with TRBD1. CDR3 length: 12 amino acids. Germline assignment: CDR1 MDHEN and CDR2 SYDVKM. The CDR3 loop reads CVSTPTGAGLFF. The CDR3 DNA follows: TGTGTCAGCACCCCTACAGGGGCCGGGCTGTTTTTT. The full variable domain, with the rest looked up from reference TRBV28 and TRBJ1-4, is DVKVTQSSRYLVKRTGEKVFLECVQDMDHENMFWYRQDPGLGLRLIYFSYDVKMKEKGDIPEGYSVSREKKERFSLILESASTNQTSMYLCVSTPTGAGLFFGSGTQLSVL.

About this clonotype itself: Possible read error: a much larger clone is one base away. The chain carries TRBV24-1 and TRBJ2-1; no reliable D call. The CDR3 is 12 residues long. CDR1 and CDR2 from the germline V gene are KGHDR and SFDVKD. CDR3 in DNA: TGTGCCACCGGTGACGCCAACAATGAGCAGTTCTTC. This translates into CATGDANNEQFF.

This clonotype is deemed medium-sized (0.01 to 0.1%). The rearrangement joins TRBV24-1 to TRBJ2-5; D is perhaps TRBD1 (5 bases). V gave up 5 bases and J gave up 4 bases, with 10 bases separating them. This CDR3 has 13 amino acids. CDR1 is KGHDR, CDR2 SFDVKD, per germline. CDR3 in amino acids: CATSGQGGETQYF. The CDR3 nucleotides are TGTGCCACCAGTGGGCAGGGTGGAGAGACCCAGTACTTC.

This clonotype is classed as medium-sized. This rearrangement joins TRBV25-1 to TRBJ2-2, with unresolved D. The CDR3 extends over 10 amino acids. V lost 3 bases and J 7 bases, leaving 0 bases between the germline ends. Germline V CDR1 and CDR2: MGHDK, SYGVNS. CDR3 in amino acids: CASSDGELFF. The CDR3 DNA reads as TGTGCCAGCAGTGACGGGGAGCTGTTTTTT.

This clonotype counts as medium-sized (0.01 to 0.1%). The rearrangement links TRBV19 to TRBJ2-1; the D is unclear. The CDR3 is 16 residues long. The V gene's germline CDR1 is LNHDA and CDR2 SQIVND (reference sequence). The V end lost 4 bases, the J end lost 4 bases, and 17 bases lay between the germline ends. The CDR3 DNA sequence: TGTGCCAGTAGTACCACCGGTACAGTTATTTACAATGAGCAGTTCTTC. This translates into CASSTTGTVIYNEQFF.

In its sample, this clonotype is medium-sized. The chain couples TRBV2 to TRBJ1-2, with 8 bases aligning to TRBD1. The CDR3 is made up of 14 amino acids. CDR1 is SNHLY, CDR2 FYNNEI, per germline. Trimming at V came to 6 bases and at J to 8 bases, leaving 11 bases not matched to a gene. The CDR3 spells CASRGEQGAGGYTF. For the CDR3, the DNA is TGTGCCAGCAGGGGAGAGCAGGGGGCGGGAGGCTACACCTTC.

This clonotype is labeled large. In DNA form, the CDR3 reads TGTGCCAGCTCACCAAGCGGGGGGGCTGACAATGAGCAGTTCTTC. It encodes CASSPSGGADNEQFF. The rearrangement links TRBV18 to TRBJ2-1; 10 bases are a match to TRBD2. This CDR3 region has 15 residues. V shed 2 bases, J shed 5 bases, and the junction held 3 bases outside the gene matches. The germline V gene encodes CDR1 KGHSH and CDR2 LQKENI.

This clonotype counts as medium-sized. The chain carries TRBV29-1 and TRBJ1-1; D is possibly TRBD1 (5 bases). The CDR3 runs 13 residues. Per the germline V gene, CDR1 is SQVTM and CDR2 is ANQGSEA. The germline V and J ends were trimmed by 3 bases and 7 bases, with 15 bases remaining between them. The CDR3 DNA reads as TGCAGCGTTGATAGTGGGGCAGTTCTTGAAGCTTTCTTT. Its protein is CSVDSGAVLEAFF.

This chain connects TRBV7-2 to TRBJ2-3; 14 bases agree with TRBD2. CDR3 length equals 17 residues. The germline CDR1 and CDR2 sequences are SGHTA and FQGNSA. After removal of 1 base from V and 1 base from J, the junction contained 1 base not matched to a gene. The CDR3 protein is CASSLGGLAGGTDTQYF. DNA for the CDR3: TGTGCCAGCAGCTTAGGGGGACTAGCGGGGGGCACAGATACGCAGTATTTT.

This clonotype was seen more than once but under ten times. The chain has TRBV6-2 or TRBV6-3 and TRBJ2-1; 10 nucleotides line up with TRBD2. Germline V gene lookup returns CDR1 MNHEY and CDR2 SVGEGT. Trimming took 8 bases from V and 8 from J; bases not matched to a gene: 9. The length of the CDR3 is 14 residues. The CDR3: CASSIAGGQDEQFF. The CDR3 nucleotides read TGTGCCAGCTCCATAGCGGGGGGCCAAGATGAGCAGTTCTTC.

This clonotype is labeled as medium-sized. The gene calls are TRBV27 and TRBJ1-5; 8 bases align to TRBD1. Unmatched junction bases numbered 11, after V lost 9 bases and J lost 7 bases. Per the germline V gene, CDR1 is MNHEY and CDR2 is SMNVEV (reference sequence). The CDR3 runs to 14 residues. The CDR3 DNA follows: TGTGCCAGTTCCCCGCAGGGGGCCAAGCAGCCCCAGCATTTT. It yields the protein CASSPQGAKQPQHF.

There are a few counts of this clonotype. The chain employs TRBV7-3 and TRBJ2-1; TRBD2 might be the D (5 bases). Germline-derived CDR1 and CDR2 are SGHTA and FQGTGA. The ends were cut back, 4 bases at V and 0 bases at J, with 22 bases in the middle. There are 19 residues in the CDR3. CDR3 nucleotides: TGTGCCAGCAGCTCATCTCCTAGGGAACCACGGGGCTCCTACAATGAGCAGTTCTTC. This sequence encodes CASSSSPREPRGSYNEQFF.

By frequency in the sample, this clonotype is medium-sized. The DNA for the CDR3 is TGTGCCAGCAGTCCCCGGGCCGGCGGAAGCTCCTACGAGCAGTACTTC. Its translation is CASSPRAGGSSYEQYF. This chain joins TRBV27 and TRBJ2-7; D is undetermined. The CDR3 length is 16 residues. Deletions cut 5 bases from V and 0 bases from J, with 17 bases between. Germline-derived CDR1 and CDR2 are MNHEY and SMNVEV (reference sequence).

This clonotype is deemed medium-sized. This chain joins TRBV27 and TRBJ1-4; 7 bases fit TRBD1. V trimming: 4 bases; J trimming: 8 bases; junction bases outside the gene matches: 7. Germline V gene sequence: CDR1 MNHEY, CDR2 SMNVEV (reference sequence). CDR3 length equals 14 residues. Here the CDR3 reads CASSSTGLGEKLFF. CDR3 bases: TGTGCCAGCAGTTCGACAGGGTTAGGGGAAAAACTGTTTTTT. Full variable domain (remainder filled in from reference TRBV27 and TRBJ1-4): EAQVTQNPRYLITVTGKKLTVTCSQNMNHEYMSWYRQDPGLGLRQIYYSMNVEVTDKGDVPEGYKVSRKEKRNFPLILESPSPNQTSLYFCASSSTGLGEKLFFGSGTQLSVL.

This clonotype is medium-sized (0.01 to 0.1%) by share. The chain links TRBV2 to TRBJ2-7; tentative D call: TRBD2 (6 bases). CDR3 length equals 15 residues. Deletions cut 1 base from V and 2 bases from J, with 12 bases between. The V gene's germline CDR1 is SNHLY and CDR2 FYNNEI. The CDR3 spells CASSEGDSQTYEQYF. The CDR3 DNA follows: TGTGCCAGCAGTGAAGGGGACTCCCAAACCTACGAGCAGTACTTC.

By sample fraction, this clonotype is medium-sized. The genes are TRBV19 and TRBJ1-1; D is possibly TRBD1 (5 bases). Germline lookup yields CDR1 LNHDA and CDR2 SQIVND (reference sequence). With 5 bases removed from V and 1 base from J, the gap between germline ends came to 11 bases. The CDR3 extends over 14 amino acids. The CDR3 coding sequence is TGTGCCAGTAGTCGGGGGGGACCGAACACTGAAGCTTTCTTT. It codes for CASSRGGPNTEAFF.

Sample share makes this clonotype large. The J gene is TRBJ2-3, the V gene TRBV2, with TRBD2 matching 7 bases. V gave up 2 bases and J gave up 9 bases; unmatched junction bases: 2. This CDR3 spans 12 amino acids. The germline V gene has CDR1 SNHLY and CDR2 FYNNEI. CDR3 in amino acids: CASSEPGGTQYF. CDR3 DNA: TGTGCCAGCAGTGAACCGGGGGGAACGCAGTATTTT.

This clonotype is medium-sized by share. This chain connects TRBV2 to TRBJ1-4; D ambiguous. V was shortened by 8 bases and J by 8 bases, with 12 bases between the two germline ends. The germline V gene has CDR1 SNHLY and CDR2 FYNNEI. The CDR3 is made up of 12 amino acids. CDR3 sequence reads: CASLGGREKLFF. The CDR3 DNA follows: TGTGCCAGCCTGGGCGGACGCGAAAAACTGTTTTTT.

The J gene is TRBJ2-7, the V gene TRBV7-6; 9 nucleotides agree with TRBD1. V lost 5 bases to trimming and J lost 5 bases; unmatched junction nucleotides: 10. The CDR3 length is 15 residues. Germline CDR1 is SGHVS and CDR2 is FNYEAQ. The CDR3 region has the DNA TGTGCCAGCAGCCCTGAAAGGACAGGGGACCACGAGCAGTACTTC. Amino acid sequence: CASSPERTGDHEQYF.

By share, this clonotype counts as medium-sized. V gene TRBV6-7 combines with J gene TRBJ2-7; 7 positions match TRBD1. TRBV6-7 is sorted into the ORF group, with uncertain function. The CDR3 covers 13 residues. V shed 6 bases, J shed 5 bases, and the junction held 7 bases outside the gene matches. This CDR3 is CASRDRMVHEQYF. The CDR3 bases are TGTGCCAGCAGGGACAGGATGGTACACGAGCAGTACTTC.

Relative to its sample, this clonotype is medium-sized (0.01 to 0.1%). The V gene is TRBV6-4, the J gene TRBJ2-7; D may be TRBD2 (5 bases). Per germline, CDR1 MRHNA and CDR2 SNTAGT. The CDR3 is 14 amino acids. V was cut by 0 bases and J by 5 bases, with 11 bases left in between. In DNA, the CDR3 is TGTGCCAGCAGTGACTCGTGGGAGAGCGACGAGCAGTACTTC. It specifies CASSDSWESDEQYF.

This clonotype is categorized as medium-sized. The rearrangement joins TRBV27 to TRBJ1-5; D not certain. V was pared by 2 bases and J by 4 bases, with 6 bases between. Germline loops: CDR1 MNHEY, CDR2 SMNVEV (reference sequence). The CDR3 extends over 13 amino acids. This chain's CDR3 is CASSLNGNQPQHF. The CDR3 DNA reads TGTGCCAGCAGTTTAAACGGAAATCAGCCCCAGCATTTT.